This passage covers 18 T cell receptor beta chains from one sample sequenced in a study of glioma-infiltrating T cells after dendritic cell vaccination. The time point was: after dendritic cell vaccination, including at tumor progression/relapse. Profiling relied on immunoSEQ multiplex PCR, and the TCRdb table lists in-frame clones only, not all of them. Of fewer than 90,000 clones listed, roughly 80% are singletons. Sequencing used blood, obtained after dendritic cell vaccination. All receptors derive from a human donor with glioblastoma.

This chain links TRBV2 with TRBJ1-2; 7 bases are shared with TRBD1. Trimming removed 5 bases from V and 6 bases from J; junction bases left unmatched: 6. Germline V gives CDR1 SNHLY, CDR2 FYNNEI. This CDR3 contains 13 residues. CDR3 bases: TGTGCCAGCAGTTACAGGGGTTACAATGGCTACACCTTC. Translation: CASSYRGYNGYTF.

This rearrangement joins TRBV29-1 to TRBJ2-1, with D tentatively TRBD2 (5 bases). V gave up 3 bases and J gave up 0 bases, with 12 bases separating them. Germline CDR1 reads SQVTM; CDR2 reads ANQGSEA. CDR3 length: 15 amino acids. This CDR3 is CSVDEGVSSYNEQFF. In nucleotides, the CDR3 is TGCAGCGTTGACGAGGGCGTAAGCTCCTACAATGAGCAGTTCTTC.

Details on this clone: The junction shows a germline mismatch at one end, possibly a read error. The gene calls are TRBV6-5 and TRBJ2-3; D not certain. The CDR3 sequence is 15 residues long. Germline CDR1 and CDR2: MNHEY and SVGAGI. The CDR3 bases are TGTGCCAGCAGTGACTCTATTGGCCACACAGATACGCAGTATTTT. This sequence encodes CASSDSIGHTDTQYF.

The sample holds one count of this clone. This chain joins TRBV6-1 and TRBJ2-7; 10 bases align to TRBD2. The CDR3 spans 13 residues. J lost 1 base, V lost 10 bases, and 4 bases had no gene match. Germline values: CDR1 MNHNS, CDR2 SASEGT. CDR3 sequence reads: CATLAGVSYEQYF. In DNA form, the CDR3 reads TGTGCCACCCTAGCGGGGGTGTCCTACGAGCAGTACTTC.

In nucleotides, the CDR3 is TGTGCCAGCAGTTATGGACAGAATAATTCACCCCTCCACTTT. Protein: CASSYGQNNSPLHF. This chain links TRBV27 with TRBJ1-6, with TRBD1 as a possible D gene (6 bases). Germline V gene lookup returns CDR1 MNHEY and CDR2 SMNVEV (reference sequence). V lost 4 bases, J lost 5 bases, and 9 bases lay in between. The length of the CDR3 is 14 residues.

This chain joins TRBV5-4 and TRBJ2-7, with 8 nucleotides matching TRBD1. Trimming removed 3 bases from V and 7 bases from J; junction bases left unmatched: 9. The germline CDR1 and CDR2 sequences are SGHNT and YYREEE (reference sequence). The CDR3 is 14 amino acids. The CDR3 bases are TGTGCCAGCAGCTCACGGACAGGGCGAGGGGAGCAGTACTTC. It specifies CASSSRTGRGEQYF. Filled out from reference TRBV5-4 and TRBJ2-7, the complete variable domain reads ETGVTQSPTHLIKTRGQQVTLRCSSQSGHNTVSWYQQALGQGPQFIFQYYREEENGRGNFPPRFSGLQFPNYSSELNVNALELDDSALYLCASSSRTGRGEQYFGPGTRLTVT.

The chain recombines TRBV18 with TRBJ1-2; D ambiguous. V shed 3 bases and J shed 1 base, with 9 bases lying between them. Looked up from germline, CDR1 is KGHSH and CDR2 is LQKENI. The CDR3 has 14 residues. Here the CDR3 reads CASSPSTGNYGYTF. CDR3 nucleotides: TGTGCCAGCTCACCGTCGACGGGTAACTATGGCTACACCTTC.

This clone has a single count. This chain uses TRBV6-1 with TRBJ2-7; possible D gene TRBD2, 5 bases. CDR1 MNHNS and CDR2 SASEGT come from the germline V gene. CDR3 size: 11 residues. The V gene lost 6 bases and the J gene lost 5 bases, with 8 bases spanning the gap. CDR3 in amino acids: CASSKGDEQYF. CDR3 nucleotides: TGTGCCAGCAGCAAGGGAGACGAGCAGTACTTC.

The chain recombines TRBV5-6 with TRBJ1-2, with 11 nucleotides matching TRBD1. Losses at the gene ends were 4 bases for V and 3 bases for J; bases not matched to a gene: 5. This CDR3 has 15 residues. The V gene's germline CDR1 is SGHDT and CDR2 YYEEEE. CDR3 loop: CASSPGTGGDYGYTF. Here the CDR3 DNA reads TGTGCCAGCAGCCCCGGGACAGGGGGGGACTATGGCTACACCTTC.

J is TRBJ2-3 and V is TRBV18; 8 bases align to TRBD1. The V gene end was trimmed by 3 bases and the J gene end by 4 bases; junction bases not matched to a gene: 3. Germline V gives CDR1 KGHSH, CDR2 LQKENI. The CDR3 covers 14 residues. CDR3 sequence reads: CASSPRQGSDTQYF. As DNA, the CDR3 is TGTGCCAGCTCACCGAGACAGGGGTCAGATACGCAGTATTTT.

The CDR3 region is CASSLGTGANTEAFF. In DNA, the CDR3 is TGTGCCAGCTCGCTGGGGACAGGGGCAAACACTGAAGCTTTCTTT. The rearrangement uses TRBV18 and TRBJ1-1, with 10 positions matching TRBD1. Germline V gene sequence: CDR1 KGHSH, CDR2 LQKENI. The trim removed 6 bases at V and 2 bases at J, leaving 6 bases unmatched. The CDR3 covers 15 residues.

The CDR3 sequence is CATSRVGGEGYTF. Here the CDR3 DNA reads TGTGCCACCAGCAGAGTAGGAGGGGAAGGCTACACCTTC. The chain uses TRBV15 and TRBJ1-2, with a weak D call TRBD1 (5 bases). Trimming pared 1 base from V and 8 bases from J, leaving 11 bases between. The CDR3 consists of 13 residues. Germline V gives CDR1 LNHNV, CDR2 YYDKDF (reference sequence). Complete variable domain (other parts from reference TRBV15 and TRBJ1-2): DAMVIQNPRYQVTQFGKPVTLSCSQTLNHNVMYWYQQKSSQAPKLLFHYYDKDFNNEADTPDNFQSRRPNTSFCFLDIRSPGLGDTAMYLCATSRVGGEGYTFGSGTRLTVV.

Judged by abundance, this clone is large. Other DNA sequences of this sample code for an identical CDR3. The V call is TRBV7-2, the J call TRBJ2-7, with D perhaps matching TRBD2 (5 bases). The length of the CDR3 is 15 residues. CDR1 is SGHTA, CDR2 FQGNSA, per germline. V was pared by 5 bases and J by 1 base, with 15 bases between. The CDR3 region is CASSRAAGPSYEQYF. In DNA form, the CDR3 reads TGTGCCAGCAGCCGAGCGGCGGGTCCGTCCTACGAGCAGTACTTC.

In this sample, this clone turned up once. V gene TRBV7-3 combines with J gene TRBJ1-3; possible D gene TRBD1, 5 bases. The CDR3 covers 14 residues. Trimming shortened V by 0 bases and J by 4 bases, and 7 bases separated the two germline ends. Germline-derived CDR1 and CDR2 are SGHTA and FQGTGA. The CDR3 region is CASSLTGAGNTIYF. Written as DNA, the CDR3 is TGTGCCAGCAGCTTAACAGGGGCCGGAAACACCATATATTTT.

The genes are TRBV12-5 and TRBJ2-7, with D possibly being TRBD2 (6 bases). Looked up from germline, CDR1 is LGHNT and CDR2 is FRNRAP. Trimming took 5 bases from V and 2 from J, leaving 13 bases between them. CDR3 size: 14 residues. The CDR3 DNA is TGTGCTAGTGGTCTCGGAGGGGATCCCTACGAGCAGTACTTC. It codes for CASGLGGDPYEQYF.

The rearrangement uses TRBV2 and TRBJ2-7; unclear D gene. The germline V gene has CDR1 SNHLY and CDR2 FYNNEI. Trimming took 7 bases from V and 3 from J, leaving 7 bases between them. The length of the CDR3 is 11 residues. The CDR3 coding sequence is TGTGCCAGCATCAGTTTCTACGAGCAGTACTTC. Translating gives CASISFYEQYF.

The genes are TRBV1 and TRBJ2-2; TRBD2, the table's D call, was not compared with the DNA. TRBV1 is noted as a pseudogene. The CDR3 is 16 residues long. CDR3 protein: CTSSPPWRGDTGELFF. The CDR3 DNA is TGCACCAGCAGCCCGCCTTGGCGGGGCGACACCGGGGAGCTGTTTTTT.

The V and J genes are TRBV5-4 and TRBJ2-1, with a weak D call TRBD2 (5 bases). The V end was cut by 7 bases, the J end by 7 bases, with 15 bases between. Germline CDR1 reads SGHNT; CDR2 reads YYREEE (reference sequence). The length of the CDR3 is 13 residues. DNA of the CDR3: TGTGCCAGCCGTTCTGAGGGCAGGAATGAGCAGTTCTTC. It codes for CASRSEGRNEQFF.